This TCR beta chain originates from a study of OX40 agonist ivuxolimab in advanced cancers. This table comes from immunoSEQ multiplex PCR, and its TCRdb copy is limited to in-frame clones, with some not included. The sample carries some 70,000 clones, around 88% recorded once. The V segment lost 6 bases and the J segment 5 bases; nucleotides outside the gene matches: 10. CDR3 length: 16 residues. Germline V gene data show CDR1 as SGHRS and CDR2 as YFSETQ. Blood specimens came from baseline, cycle 4 day 1, and cycle 7 day 1. This rearrangement joins TRBV5-1 to TRBJ2-2; TRBD2 matches 10 bases. The input for sequencing was CD4+ or CD8+ T cells sorted from blood, taken in a trial of the OX40 agonist ivuxolimab. This clonotype was sampled from an adult with an advanced solid tumor such as melanoma, head and neck, liver or kidney cancer. The CDR3 coding sequence is TGCGCCAGCACCTCTATTACTAGCGGGAAGACCGGGGAGCTGTTTTTT. The encoded protein is CASTSITSGKTGELFF.